This TCR beta chain was observed in a study of regulatory T cells in long-lasting Graves disease. Trimming took 3 bases from V and 6 from J, leaving 15 bases between them. The CDR3 runs to 13 residues. Germline assignment: CDR1 GTSNPN and CDR2 SVGIG (reference sequence). This clonotype was counted only a few times. Construction of the TCR beta libraries employed iRepertoire HTBI primers in conjunction with Arm-PCR of CDR3 regions. TCRdb reprocessed the multiplex PCR reads with MiXCR, giving one entry per CDR3 protein. The table has 550,000 to 650,000 distinct CDR3 sequences, about 16% seen once; the top ten hold around 12%. The time point is: newly diagnosed GD, antithyroid drugs for less than 3 months. The TCR library was made from RNA that had been extracted from PBMCs in TRIzol. In addition, the sample was reused for a study of T cells in Graves' hyperthyroidism and ophthalmopathy.

The source material was peripheral blood mononuclear cells (PBMCs), sampled at new diagnosis, from a patient treated with antithyroid drugs. The sequence was collected from a man younger than 35 with Graves disease. V usage is TRBV30 and J usage is TRBJ2-7; D is perhaps TRBD1 (6 bases). The CDR3 protein is CAWSSGVISEQYF. CDR3 DNA sequence: TGTGCCTGGAGCTCAGGGGTAATAAGCGAGCAGTACTTC.